This T cell receptor beta chain was recorded in a study of blood T cell repertoires in COVID-19. Study overall: Some COVID-19 samples were acute and others convalescent; all came from the United States, Italy and Spain.

Trimming left V 4 bases short and J 2 bases short, with 9 bases between. Per germline, CDR1 SGHRS and CDR2 YFSETQ. This CDR3 region has 13 residues. Using immunoSEQ multiplex PCR, the repertoire was profiled, and TCRdb retains in-frame clones only, with some absent. The sample includes hundreds of thousands of clones, approximately 86% seen only once; the top ten take less than 15%. Sequencing used peripheral blood. The chain couples TRBV5-1 to TRBJ1-1; no firm D call. This clonotype was obtained from a woman in her 70s with COVID-19, enrolled during active disease. The chain's CDR3 is CASSPGSNTEAFF. DNA of the CDR3: TGCGCCAGCAGCCCCGGGTCTAACACTGAAGCTTTCTTT.